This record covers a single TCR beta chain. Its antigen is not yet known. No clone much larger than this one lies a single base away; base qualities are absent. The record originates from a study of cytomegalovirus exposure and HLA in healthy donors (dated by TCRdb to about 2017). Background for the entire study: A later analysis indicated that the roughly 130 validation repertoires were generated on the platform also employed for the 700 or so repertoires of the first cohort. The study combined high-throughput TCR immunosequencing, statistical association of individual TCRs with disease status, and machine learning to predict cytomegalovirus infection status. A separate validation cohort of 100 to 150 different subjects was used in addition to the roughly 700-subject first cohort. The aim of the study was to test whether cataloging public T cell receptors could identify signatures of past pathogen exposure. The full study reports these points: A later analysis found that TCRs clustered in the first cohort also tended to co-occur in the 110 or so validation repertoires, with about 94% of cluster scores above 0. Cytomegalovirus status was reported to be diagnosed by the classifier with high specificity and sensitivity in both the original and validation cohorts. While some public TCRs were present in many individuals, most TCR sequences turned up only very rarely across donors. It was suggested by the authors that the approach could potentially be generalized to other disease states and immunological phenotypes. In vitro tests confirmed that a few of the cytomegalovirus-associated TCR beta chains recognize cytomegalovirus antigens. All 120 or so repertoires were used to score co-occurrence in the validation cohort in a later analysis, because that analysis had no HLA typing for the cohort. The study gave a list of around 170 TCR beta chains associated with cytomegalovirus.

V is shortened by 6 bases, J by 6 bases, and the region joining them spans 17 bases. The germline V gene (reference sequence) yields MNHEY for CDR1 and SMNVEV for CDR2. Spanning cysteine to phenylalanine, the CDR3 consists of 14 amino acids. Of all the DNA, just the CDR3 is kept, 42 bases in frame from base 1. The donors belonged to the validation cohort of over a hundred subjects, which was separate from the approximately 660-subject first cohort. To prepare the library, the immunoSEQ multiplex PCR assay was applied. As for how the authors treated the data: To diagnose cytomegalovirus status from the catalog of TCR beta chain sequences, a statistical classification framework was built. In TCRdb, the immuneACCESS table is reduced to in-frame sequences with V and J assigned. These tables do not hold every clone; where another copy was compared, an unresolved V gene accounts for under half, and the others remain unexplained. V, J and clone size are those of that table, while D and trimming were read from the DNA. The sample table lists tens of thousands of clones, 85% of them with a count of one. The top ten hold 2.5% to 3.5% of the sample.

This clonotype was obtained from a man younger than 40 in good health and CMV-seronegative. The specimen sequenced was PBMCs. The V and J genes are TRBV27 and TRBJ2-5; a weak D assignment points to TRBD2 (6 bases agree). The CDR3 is CASSVGRMLQTQYF. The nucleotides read TGTGCCAGCAGCGTGGGGAGGATGCTACAGACCCAGTACTTC.